The text below deals with one T cell receptor beta chain. What it binds is not known. The TCR beta CDR3 regions underwent amplification using RNA transcripts as the source. Carried out on the TCR CDR3, a first-round RT-PCR used the HTBI primer set. TCRdb called the multiplex PCR reads again in MiXCR, with one record for every CDR3 protein. Of 550,000 to 600,000 distinct CDR3 sequences in the sample, 16% were seen once. The entry originates in a study of T cells in Graves' hyperthyroidism and ophthalmopathy. General study findings and limits: Among clonotypes expanded in thyroid above 0.001, most were also found in blood.

This CDR3 spans 15 amino acids. Deletions cut 6 bases from V and 0 bases from J, with 12 bases between. CDR1 and CDR2 (germline): MDHEN, SYDVKM. Diagnostic decisions used clinical symptoms, serum thyroxine and TRAb, thyroid ultrasound and orbital computed tomography. This rearrangement joins TRBV28 to TRBJ1-3, with D unresolved. The material sequenced was blood. The sequence was obtained from a woman under 30 with Graves' hyperthyroidism. The CDR3 protein is CASRRSLRSGNTIYF. In nucleotides, the CDR3 is TGTGCCAGCAGACGCAGTTTGCGCTCTGGAAACACCATATATTTT.